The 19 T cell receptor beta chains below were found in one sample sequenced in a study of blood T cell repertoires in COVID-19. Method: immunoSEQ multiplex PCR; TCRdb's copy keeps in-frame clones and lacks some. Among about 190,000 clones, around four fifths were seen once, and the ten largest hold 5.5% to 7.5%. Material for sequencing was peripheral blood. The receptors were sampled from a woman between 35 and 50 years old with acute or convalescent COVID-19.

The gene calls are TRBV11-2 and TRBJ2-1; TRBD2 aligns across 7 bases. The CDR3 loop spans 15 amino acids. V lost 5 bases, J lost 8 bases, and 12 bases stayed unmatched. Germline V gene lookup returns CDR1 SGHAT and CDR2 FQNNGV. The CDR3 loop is CASSPGTITLYEQFF. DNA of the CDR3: TGTGCCAGCAGCCCCGGGACTATTACCCTCTATGAGCAGTTCTTC.

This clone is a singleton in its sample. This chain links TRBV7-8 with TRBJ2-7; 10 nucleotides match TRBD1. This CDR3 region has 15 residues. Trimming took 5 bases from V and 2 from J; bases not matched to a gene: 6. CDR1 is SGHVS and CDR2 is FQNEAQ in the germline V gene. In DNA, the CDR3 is TGTGCCAGCAGCGTCCGGGACAGGGGTCCCTACGAGCAGTACTTC. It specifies CASSVRDRGPYEQYF.

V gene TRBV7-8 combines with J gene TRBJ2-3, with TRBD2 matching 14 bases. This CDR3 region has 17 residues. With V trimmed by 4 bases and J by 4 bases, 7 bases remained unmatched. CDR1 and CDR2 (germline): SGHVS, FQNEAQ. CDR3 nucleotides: TGTGCCAGCAGCTCAAGGACTAGCGGGGGGTTCGCAGATACGCAGTATTTT. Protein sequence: CASSSRTSGGFADTQYF.

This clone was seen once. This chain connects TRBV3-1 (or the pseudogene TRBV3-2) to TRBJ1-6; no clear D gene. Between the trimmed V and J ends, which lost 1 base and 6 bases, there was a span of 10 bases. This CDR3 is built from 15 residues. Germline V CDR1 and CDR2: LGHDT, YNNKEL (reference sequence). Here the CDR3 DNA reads TGTGCCAGCAGCCAAGTAATTTCTCCTAATTCACCCCTCCACTTT. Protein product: CASSQVISPNSPLHF.

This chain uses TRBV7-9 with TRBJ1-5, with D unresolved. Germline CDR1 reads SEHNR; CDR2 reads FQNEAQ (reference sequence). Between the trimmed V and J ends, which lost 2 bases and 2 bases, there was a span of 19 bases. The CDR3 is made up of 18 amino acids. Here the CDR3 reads CASSLSYGTGRGNQPQHF. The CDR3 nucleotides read TGTGCCAGCAGCTTATCCTACGGTACTGGGCGAGGCAATCAGCCCCAGCATTTT. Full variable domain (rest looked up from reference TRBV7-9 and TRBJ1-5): DTGVSQNPRHKITKRGQNVTFRCDPISEHNRLYWYRQTLGQGPEFLTYFQNEAQLEKSRLLSDRFSAERPKGSFSTLEIQRTEQGDSAMYLCASSLSYGTGRGNQPQHFGDGTRLSIL.

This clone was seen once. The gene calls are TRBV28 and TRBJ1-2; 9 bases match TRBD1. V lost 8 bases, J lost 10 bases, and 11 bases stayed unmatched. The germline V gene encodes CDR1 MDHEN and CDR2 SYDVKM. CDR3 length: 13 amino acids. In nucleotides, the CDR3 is TGTGCCAGCGCGGGACAGGGTAATCAAATCTACACCTTC. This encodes CASAGQGNQIYTF.

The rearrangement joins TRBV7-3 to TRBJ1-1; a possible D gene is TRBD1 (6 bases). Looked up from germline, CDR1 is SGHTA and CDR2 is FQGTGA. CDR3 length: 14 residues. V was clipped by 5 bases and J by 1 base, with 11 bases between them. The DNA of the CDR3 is TGTGCCAGCAGCGCTCAGGGACAGAACACTGAAGCTTTCTTT. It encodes CASSAQGQNTEAFF.

This CDR3 is CASSPRTGDGYTF. The DNA for the CDR3 is TGTGCCAGCAGCCCCCGGACAGGGGATGGCTACACCTTC. This chain uses TRBV7-8 with TRBJ1-2; 9 bases line up with TRBD1. Germline V gives CDR1 SGHVS, CDR2 FQNEAQ. The CDR3 loop spans 13 amino acids. Trimming at V came to 5 bases and at J to 6 bases, leaving 4 bases not matched to a gene. The full variable domain, its missing parts supplied by reference TRBV7-8 and TRBJ1-2, is GAGVSQSPRYKVAKRGQDVALRCDPISGHVSLFWYQQALGQGPEFLTYFQNEAQLDKSGLPSDRFFAERPEGSVSTLKIQRTQQEDSAVYLCASSPRTGDGYTFGSGTRLTVV.

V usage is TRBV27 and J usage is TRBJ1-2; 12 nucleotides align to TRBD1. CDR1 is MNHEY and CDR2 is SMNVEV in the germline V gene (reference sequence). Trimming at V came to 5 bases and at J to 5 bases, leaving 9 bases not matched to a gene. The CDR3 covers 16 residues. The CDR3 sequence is CASSARDRGPRYGYTF. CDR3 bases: TGTGCCAGCAGTGCTCGGGACAGGGGGCCTAGGTATGGCTACACCTTC.

CDR3 residues: CASARVAGLGSPLHF. The CDR3 DNA is TGTGCCAGCGCCCGCGTGGCGGGTTTGGGTTCACCCCTCCACTTT. The chain recombines TRBV27 with TRBJ1-6; unclear D gene. The germline gives CDR1 MNHEY, CDR2 SMNVEV (reference sequence). CDR3 length equals 15 residues. V lost 8 bases to trimming and J lost 9 bases, with 20 bases between them.

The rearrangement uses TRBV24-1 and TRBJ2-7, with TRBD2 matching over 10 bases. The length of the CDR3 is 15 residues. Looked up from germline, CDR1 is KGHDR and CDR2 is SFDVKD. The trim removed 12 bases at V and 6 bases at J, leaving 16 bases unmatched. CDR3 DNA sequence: TGTGCCGCCCCTCTTAGCGGGAGGAACCCCTGCGAGCAGTACTTC. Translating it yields CAAPLSGRNPCEQYF.

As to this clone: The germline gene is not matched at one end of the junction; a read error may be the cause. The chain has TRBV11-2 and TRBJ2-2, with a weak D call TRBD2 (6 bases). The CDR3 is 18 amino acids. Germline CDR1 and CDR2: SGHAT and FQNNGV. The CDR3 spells CVSSSRASLDSGSGELFF. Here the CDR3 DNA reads TGTGTCAGCAGCTCACGGGCCTCACTAGATTCCGGGAGCGGGGAGCTGTTTTTT.

The CDR3: CASSRSGQPSDSGANVLTF. DNA for the CDR3: TGCGCCAGCAGCAGATCGGGACAGCCTTCCGACTCTGGGGCCAACGTCCTGACTTTC. V and J are TRBV5-1 and TRBJ2-6; 7 positions agree with TRBD1. V dropped 4 bases and J dropped 0; count of bases not matched to a gene: 13. Germline V lookup: CDR1 SGHRS, CDR2 YFSETQ. The CDR3 is 19 residues long.

The CDR3 spells CASSVDENRYTQYF. CDR3 DNA: TGTGCCAGCAGCGTAGATGAAAATCGGTATACGCAGTATTTT. This rearrangement joins TRBV9 to TRBJ2-3; the D is unclear. CDR1 SGDLS and CDR2 YYNGEE come from the germline V gene. V dropped 0 bases and J dropped 7 bases, with 12 bases sitting between them. The CDR3 consists of 14 residues.

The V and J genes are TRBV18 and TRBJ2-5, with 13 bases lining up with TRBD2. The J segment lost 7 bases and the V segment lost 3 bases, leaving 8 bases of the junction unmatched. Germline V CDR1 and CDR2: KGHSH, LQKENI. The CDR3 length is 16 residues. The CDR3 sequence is CASSPGLAGSERTQYF. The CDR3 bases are TGTGCCAGCTCACCGGGACTAGCGGGAAGTGAGCGGACCCAGTACTTC.

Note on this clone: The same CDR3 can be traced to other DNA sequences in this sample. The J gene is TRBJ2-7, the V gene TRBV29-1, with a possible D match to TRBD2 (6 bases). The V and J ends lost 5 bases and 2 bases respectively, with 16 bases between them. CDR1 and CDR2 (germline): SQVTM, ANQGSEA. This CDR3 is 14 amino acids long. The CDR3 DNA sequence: TGCAGCGTTTCACTAGCAGTGAGGCCCTACGAGCAGTACTTC. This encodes CSVSLAVRPYEQYF.

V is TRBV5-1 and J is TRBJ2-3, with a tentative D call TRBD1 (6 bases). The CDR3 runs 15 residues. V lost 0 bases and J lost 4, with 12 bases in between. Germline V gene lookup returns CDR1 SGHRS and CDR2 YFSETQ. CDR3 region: CASSLDGTTPDTQYF. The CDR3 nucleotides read TGCGCCAGCAGCTTGGATGGGACAACACCAGATACGCAGTATTTT.

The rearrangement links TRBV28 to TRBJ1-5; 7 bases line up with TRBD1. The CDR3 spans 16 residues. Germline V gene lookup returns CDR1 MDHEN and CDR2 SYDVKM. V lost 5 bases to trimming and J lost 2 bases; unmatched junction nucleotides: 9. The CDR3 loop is CASSPPTGKGNQPQHF. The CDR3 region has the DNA TGTGCCAGCAGTCCCCCGACAGGGAAGGGCAATCAGCCCCAGCATTTT. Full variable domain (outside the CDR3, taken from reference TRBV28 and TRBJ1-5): DVKVTQSSRYLVKRTGEKVFLECVQDMDHENMFWYRQDPGLGLRLIYFSYDVKMKEKGDIPEGYSVSREKKERFSLILESASTNQTSMYLCASSPPTGKGNQPQHFGDGTRLSIL.

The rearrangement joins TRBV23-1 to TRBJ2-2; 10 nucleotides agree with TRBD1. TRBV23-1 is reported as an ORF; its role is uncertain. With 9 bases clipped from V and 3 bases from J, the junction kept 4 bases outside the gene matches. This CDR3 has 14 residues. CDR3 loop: CASLTGGDTGELFF. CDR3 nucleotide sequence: TGCGCCAGTCTGACAGGGGGCGACACCGGGGAGCTGTTTTTT.